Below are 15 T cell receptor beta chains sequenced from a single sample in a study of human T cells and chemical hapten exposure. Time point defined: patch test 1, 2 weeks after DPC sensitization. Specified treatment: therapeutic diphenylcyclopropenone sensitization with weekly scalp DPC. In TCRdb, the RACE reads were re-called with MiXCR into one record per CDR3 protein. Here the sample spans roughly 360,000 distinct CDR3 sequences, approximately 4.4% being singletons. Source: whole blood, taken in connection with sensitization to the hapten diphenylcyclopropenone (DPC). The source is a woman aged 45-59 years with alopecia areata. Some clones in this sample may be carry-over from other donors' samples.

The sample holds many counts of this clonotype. CDR3 amino acids: CASSLATTDYEQYF. CDR3 bases: TGCGCCAGCAGCTTGGCGACGACAGACTACGAGCAGTACTTC. The rearrangement links TRBV5-1 to TRBJ2-7; a weak D match, TRBD1 (5 bases). The CDR3 runs to 14 residues. The V end was cut by 0 bases, the J end by 3 bases, with 10 bases between. The germline V gene encodes CDR1 SGHRS and CDR2 YFSETQ. The whole variable domain, filled in from reference TRBV5-1 and TRBJ2-7, reads KAGVTQTPRYLIKTRGQQVTLSCSPISGHRSVSWYQQTPGQGLQFLFEYFSETQRNKGNFPGRFSGRQFSNSRSEMNVSTLELGDSALYLCASSLATTDYEQYFGPGTRLTVT.

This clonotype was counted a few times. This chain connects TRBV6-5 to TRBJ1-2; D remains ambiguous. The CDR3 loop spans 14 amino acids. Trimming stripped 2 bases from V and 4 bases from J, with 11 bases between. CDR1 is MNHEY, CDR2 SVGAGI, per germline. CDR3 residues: CASSYDGGLYGYTF. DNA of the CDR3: TGTGCCAGCAGTTACGACGGCGGACTCTATGGCTACACCTTC.

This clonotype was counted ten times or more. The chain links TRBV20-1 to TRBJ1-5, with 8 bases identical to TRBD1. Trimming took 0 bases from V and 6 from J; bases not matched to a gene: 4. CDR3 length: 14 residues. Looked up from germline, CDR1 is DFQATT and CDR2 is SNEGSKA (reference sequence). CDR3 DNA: TGCAGTGCTAGAGAAGGACAGGGAGGTCAGCCCCAGCATTTT. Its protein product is CSAREGQGGQPQHF.

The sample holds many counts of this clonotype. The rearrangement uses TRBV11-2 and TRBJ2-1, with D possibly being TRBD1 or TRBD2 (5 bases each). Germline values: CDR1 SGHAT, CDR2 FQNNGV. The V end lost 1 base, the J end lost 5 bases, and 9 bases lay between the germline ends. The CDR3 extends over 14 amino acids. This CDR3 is CASSLVGRNNEQFF. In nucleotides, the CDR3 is TGTGCCAGCAGCTTAGTGGGACGCAACAATGAGCAGTTCTTC.

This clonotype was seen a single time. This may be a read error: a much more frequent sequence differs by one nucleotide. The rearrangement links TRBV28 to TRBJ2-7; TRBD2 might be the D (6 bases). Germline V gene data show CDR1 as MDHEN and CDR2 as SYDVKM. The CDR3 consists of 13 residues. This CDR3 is CASSLEIQREQCF. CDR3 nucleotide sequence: TGTGCCAGCAGTTTAGAGATTCAACGGGAGCAGTGCTTC.

The CDR3 DNA reads TGTGCCAGCAGCGTAGCTCGAGGGCCAAACACCGGGGAGCTGTTTTTT. Its protein is CASSVARGPNTGELFF. The rearrangement joins TRBV9 to TRBJ2-2, with D tentatively TRBD2 (5 bases). V dropped 0 bases and J dropped 2 bases, with 11 bases sitting between them. Germline V gene sequence: CDR1 SGDLS, CDR2 YYNGEE. There are 16 residues in the CDR3.

The CDR3 region is CASSFRGLGNQPQHF. In DNA, the CDR3 is TGTGCCAGCAGTTTCCGAGGGTTAGGCAATCAGCCCCAGCATTTT. The J gene is TRBJ1-5, the V gene TRBV12-3 or TRBV12-4, with no clear D. The CDR3 runs 15 residues. Trimming took off 3 bases at V and 2 bases at J, with 11 bases between the two ends.

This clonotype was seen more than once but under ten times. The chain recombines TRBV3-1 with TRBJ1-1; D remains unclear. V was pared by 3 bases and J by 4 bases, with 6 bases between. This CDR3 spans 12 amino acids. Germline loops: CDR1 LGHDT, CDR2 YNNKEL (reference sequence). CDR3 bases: TGTGCCAGCAGCCAGGGGATCACTGAAGCTTTCTTT. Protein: CASSQGITEAFF.

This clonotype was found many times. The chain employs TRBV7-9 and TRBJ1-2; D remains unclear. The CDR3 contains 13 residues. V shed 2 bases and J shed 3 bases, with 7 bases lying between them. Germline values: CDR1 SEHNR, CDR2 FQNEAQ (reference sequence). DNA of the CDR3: TGTGCCAGCAGCTTAAGCGGTTACTATGGCTACACCTTC. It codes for CASSLSGYYGYTF.

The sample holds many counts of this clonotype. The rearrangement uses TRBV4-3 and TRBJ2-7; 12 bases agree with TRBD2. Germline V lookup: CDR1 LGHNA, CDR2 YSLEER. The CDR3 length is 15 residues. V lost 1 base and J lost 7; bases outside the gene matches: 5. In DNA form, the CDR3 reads TGCGCCAGCAGCCAAGGGACTAGCGGGACCAGGGAGCAGTACTTC. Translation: CASSQGTSGTREQYF.

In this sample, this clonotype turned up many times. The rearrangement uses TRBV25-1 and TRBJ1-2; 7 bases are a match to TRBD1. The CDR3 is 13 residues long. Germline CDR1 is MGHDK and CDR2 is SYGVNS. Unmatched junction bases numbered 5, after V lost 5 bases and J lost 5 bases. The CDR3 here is CASSPTGSYGYTF. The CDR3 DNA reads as TGTGCCAGCAGTCCGACAGGGAGTTATGGCTACACCTTC.

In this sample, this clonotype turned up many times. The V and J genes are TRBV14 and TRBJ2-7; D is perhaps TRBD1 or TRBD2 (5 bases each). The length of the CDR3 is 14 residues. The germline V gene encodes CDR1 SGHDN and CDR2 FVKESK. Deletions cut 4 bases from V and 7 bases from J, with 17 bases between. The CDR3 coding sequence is TGTGCCAGCAGCCGACTTTCCCGGGACCAGGAGCAGTACTTC. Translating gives CASSRLSRDQEQYF.

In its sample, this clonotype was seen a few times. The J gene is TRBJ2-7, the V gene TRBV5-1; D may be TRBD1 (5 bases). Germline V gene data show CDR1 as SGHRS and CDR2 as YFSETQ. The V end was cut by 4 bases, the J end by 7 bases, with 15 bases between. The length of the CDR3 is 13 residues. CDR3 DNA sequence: TGCGCCAGCAGCAGGGGCCCCAACGAGGAGCAGTACTTC. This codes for CASSRGPNEEQYF.

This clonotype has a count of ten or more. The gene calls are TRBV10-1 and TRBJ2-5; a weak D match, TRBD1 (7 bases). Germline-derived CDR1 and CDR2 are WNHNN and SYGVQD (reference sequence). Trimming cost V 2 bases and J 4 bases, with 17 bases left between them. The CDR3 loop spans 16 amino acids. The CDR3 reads CASSEGRRGPGETQYF. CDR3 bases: TGCGCCAGCAGTGAGGGCAGGAGGGGGCCCGGAGAGACCCAGTACTTC.

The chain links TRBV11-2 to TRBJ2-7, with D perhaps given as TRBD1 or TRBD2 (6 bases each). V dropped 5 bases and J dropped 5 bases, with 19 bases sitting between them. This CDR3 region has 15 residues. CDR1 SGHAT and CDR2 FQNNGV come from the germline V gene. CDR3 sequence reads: CASSQRGVPGDEQYF. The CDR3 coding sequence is TGTGCCAGCAGCCAGAGGGGGGTGCCCGGGGACGAGCAGTACTTC.